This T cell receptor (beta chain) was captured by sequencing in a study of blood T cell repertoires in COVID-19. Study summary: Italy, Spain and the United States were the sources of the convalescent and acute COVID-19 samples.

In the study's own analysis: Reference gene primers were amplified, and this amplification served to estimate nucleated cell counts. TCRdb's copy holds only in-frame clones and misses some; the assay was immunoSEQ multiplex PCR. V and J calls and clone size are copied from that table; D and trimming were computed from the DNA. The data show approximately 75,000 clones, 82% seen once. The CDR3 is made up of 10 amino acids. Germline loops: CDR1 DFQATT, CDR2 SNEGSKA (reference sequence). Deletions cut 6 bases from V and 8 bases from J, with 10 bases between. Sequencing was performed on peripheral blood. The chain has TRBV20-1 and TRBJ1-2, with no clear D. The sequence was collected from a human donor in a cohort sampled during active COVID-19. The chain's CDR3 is CSAPRQGYTF. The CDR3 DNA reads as TGCAGTGCCCCACGTCAGGGCTACACCTTC.